Listed here are 5 T cell receptor beta chains from one sample, sequenced in a study of blood T cell repertoires in COVID-19. Sequencing used immunoSEQ multiplex PCR; TCRdb keeps in-frame clones, though not all of them. The sample includes 200,000 to 250,000 clones, 88% seen only once; the top ten take less than 3.5%. Sequencing used peripheral blood. The receptors come from a woman aged 55-69 years with acute or convalescent COVID-19.

V gene TRBV24-1 combines with J gene TRBJ2-5; 9 bases line up with TRBD1. The CDR3 has 15 residues. Losses at the gene ends were 9 bases for V and 2 bases for J; bases not matched to a gene: 9. Germline CDR1 is KGHDR and CDR2 is SFDVKD. For the CDR3, the DNA is TGTGCCACCTCCTATGGGACAGGGAGACAAGAGACCCAGTACTTC. Its translation is CATSYGTGRQETQYF.

The chain has TRBV4-1 and TRBJ2-1; D gene uncertain. The CDR3 runs to 13 residues. Trimming pared 4 bases from V and 8 bases from J, leaving 12 bases between. Looked up from germline, CDR1 is MGHRA and CDR2 is YSYEKL. CDR3 residues: CASSLRAFDEQFF. The CDR3 bases are TGCGCCAGCAGCCTAAGAGCTTTCGATGAGCAGTTCTTC.

The chain uses TRBV19 and TRBJ1-2; the D is unclear. CDR3 length: 12 residues. The germline V gene has CDR1 LNHDA and CDR2 SQIVND (reference sequence). V lost 11 bases and J 8 bases, leaving 18 bases between the germline ends. CDR3 coding DNA: TGTGCCGCGAGTGACATGACGCGCGGCTACACCTTC. As protein: CAASDMTRGYTF.

This clone was counted a single time. The chain is built from TRBV5-1 and TRBJ1-3, with a possible D match to TRBD1 (5 bases). Trimming removed 2 bases at V and 4 bases at J, with 13 bases between. The V gene's germline CDR1 is SGHRS and CDR2 YFSETQ. This CDR3 has 15 residues. CDR3 protein: CASSLSGTSGNTIYF. The CDR3 bases are TGCGCCAGCAGCTTATCAGGGACTTCCGGAAACACCATATATTTT.

This sequence joins TRBV3-1 (or the pseudogene TRBV3-2) and TRBJ2-7; D perhaps matches TRBD2 (7 bases). V dropped 1 base and J dropped 4 bases, with 17 bases sitting between them. CDR1 is LGHDT, CDR2 YNNKEL, per germline (reference sequence). The CDR3 is made up of 16 amino acids. The CDR3 region is CASSQGGAGAFYEQYF. Written as DNA, the CDR3 is TGTGCCAGCAGCCAAGGTGGGGCGGGGGCCTTTTACGAGCAGTACTTC.